The clone carrying this T cell receptor beta chain was counted once. V dropped 2 bases and J dropped 3; count of bases not matched to a gene: 4. Germline assignment: CDR1 SGDLS and CDR2 YYNGEE. The CDR3 consists of 15 residues. How the authors handled the data: Nucleated cell number was recorded as an estimate derived from reference gene primer amplification. Repertoires were generated with immunoSEQ multiplex PCR, while TCRdb's copy carries only in-frame clones and drops some. That table gives V, J and clone size, and the DNA gave D and trimming. Of 90,000 to 100,000 clones listed, 84% were seen once; the top ten hold approximately 2%. These data belong to a study of blood T cell repertoires in COVID-19.

The sample comprised peripheral blood. The rearrangement uses TRBV9 and TRBJ1-5, with 8 bases identical to TRBD1. The receptor comes from a man between 70 and 80 years old with active or convalescent COVID-19. The CDR3 DNA sequence: TGTGCCAGCAGCGTCGGGACAGGCTACAATCAGCCCCAGCATTTT. Protein: CASSVGTGYNQPQHF.